These T cell receptor beta chains were read from a single sample in a study of CD8 T cells in Susac syndrome. From the immunoSEQ multiplex PCR reads, TCRdb called clonotypes with MiXCR, one entry per CDR3 protein. The sample has some 300,000 distinct CDR3 sequences, 70% to 90% seen once; the top ten hold around 0.22%. The specimen sequenced was CD8+ T cells from PBMCs. These receptors came from a human donor with multiple sclerosis. CDR3s include the opening cysteine and the closing phenylalanine or tryptophan.

TRBJ2-3 | TRBV28 | CASSPAGQIADTQYF
TRBJ1-1 | TRBV27 | CASSPHLGTGGINTEAFF
TRBJ1-1 | TRBV6-5 | CASSYPQGMSTEAFF
TRBJ1-4 | TRBV7-9 | CASRPDRYNEKLFF
TRBJ1-5 | TRBV6-5 | CASSDTGVGQPQHF
TRBJ1-2 | TRBV12-3/TRBV12-4 | CASRGTAGTNYGYTF
TRBJ2-5 | TRBV7-7 | CASSLNGQGHQETQYF
TRBJ2-3 | TRBV5-6 | CASSLSAGGTDTQYF
TRBJ2-7 | TRBV6-5 | CAATGTGLYEQYF
TRBJ2-7 | TRBV27 | CASSSTLAVYEQYF
TRBJ1-1 | TRBV3-1 | CASSQIPRATEAFF
TRBJ1-1 | TRBV20-1 | CSARELAGMNTEAFF
TRBJ2-7 | TRBV6-2/TRBV6-3 | CASSYSMGGAYEQYF